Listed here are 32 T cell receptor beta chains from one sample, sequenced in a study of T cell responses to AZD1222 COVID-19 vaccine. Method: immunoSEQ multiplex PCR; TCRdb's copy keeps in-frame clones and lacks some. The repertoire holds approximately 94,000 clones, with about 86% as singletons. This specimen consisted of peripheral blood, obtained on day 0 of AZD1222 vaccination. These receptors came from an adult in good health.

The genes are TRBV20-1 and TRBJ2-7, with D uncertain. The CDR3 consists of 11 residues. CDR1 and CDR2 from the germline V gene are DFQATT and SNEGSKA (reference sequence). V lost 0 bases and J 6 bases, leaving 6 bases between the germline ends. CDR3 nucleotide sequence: TGCAGTGCTAGAGATCCCCCCGAGCAGTACTTC. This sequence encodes CSARDPPEQYF.

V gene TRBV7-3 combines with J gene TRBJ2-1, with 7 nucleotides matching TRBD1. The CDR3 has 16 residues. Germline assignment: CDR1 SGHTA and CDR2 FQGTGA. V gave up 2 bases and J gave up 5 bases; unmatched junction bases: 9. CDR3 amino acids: CASSLETGSANNEQFF. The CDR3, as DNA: TGTGCCAGCAGCTTAGAGACAGGGTCAGCGAACAATGAGCAGTTCTTC.

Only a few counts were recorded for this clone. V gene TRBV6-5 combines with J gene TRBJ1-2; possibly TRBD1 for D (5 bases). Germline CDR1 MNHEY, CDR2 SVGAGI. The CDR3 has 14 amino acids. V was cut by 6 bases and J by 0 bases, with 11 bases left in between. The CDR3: CASSSTDSNYGYTF. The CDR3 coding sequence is TGTGCCAGCAGCTCGACAGATTCTAACTATGGCTACACCTTC.

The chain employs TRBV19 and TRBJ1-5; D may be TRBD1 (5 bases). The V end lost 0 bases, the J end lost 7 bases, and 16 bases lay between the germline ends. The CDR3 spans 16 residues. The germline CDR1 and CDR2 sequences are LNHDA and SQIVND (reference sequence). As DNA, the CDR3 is TGTGCCAGTAGTATAGACAGGGTGGGGGGATACCAGCCCCAGCATTTT. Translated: CASSIDRVGGYQPQHF. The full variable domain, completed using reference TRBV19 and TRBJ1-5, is DGGITQSPKYLFRKEGQNVTLSCEQNLNHDAMYWYRQDPGQGLRLIYYSQIVNDFQKGDIAEGYSVSREKKESFPLTVTSAQKNPTAFYLCASSIDRVGGYQPQHFGDGTRLSIL.

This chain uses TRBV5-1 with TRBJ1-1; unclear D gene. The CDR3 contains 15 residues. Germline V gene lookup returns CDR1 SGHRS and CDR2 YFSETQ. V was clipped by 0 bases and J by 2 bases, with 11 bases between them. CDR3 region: CASSLVGRLNTEAFF. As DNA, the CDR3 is TGCGCCAGCAGCTTGGTGGGCAGGTTAAACACTGAAGCTTTCTTT.

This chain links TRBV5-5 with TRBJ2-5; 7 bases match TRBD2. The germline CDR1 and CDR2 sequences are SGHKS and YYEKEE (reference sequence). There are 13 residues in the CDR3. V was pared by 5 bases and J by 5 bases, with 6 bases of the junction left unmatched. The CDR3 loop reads CASRMTAGETQYF. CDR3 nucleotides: TGTGCCAGCAGGATGACAGCGGGGGAGACCCAGTACTTC.

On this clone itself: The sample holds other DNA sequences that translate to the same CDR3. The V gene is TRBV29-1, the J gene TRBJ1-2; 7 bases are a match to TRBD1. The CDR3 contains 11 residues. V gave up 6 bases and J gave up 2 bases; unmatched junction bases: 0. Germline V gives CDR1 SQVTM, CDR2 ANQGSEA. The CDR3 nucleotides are TGCAGCGTAGGGGGCAACTATGGCTACACCTTC. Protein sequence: CSVGGNYGYTF.

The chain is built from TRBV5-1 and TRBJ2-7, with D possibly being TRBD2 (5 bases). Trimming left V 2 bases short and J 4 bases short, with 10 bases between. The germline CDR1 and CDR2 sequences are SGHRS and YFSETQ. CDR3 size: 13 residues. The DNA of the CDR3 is TGCGCCAGCAGCTTTGGATCGGGGTACGAGCAGTACTTC. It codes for CASSFGSGYEQYF.

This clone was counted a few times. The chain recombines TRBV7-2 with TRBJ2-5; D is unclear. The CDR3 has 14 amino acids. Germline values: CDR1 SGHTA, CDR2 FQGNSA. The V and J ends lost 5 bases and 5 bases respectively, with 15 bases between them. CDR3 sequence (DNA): TGTGCCAGCAGCGGCAGTGGATCGTTCGAGACCCAGTACTTC. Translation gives CASSGSGSFETQYF.

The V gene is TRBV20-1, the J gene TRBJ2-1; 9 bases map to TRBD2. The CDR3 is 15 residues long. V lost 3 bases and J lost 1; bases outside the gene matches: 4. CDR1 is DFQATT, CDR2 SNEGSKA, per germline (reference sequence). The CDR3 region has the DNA TGCAGTGCTAGTGAGCGGGGGGTTTCCTACAATGAGCAGTTCTTC. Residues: CSASERGVSYNEQFF.

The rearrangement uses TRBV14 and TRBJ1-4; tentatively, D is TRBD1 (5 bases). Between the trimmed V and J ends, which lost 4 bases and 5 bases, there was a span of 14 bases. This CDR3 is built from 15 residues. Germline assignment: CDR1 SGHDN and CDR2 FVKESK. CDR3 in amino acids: CASSLSGTDNEKLFF. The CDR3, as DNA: TGTGCCAGCAGCCTTTCCGGGACGGACAATGAAAAACTGTTTTTT.

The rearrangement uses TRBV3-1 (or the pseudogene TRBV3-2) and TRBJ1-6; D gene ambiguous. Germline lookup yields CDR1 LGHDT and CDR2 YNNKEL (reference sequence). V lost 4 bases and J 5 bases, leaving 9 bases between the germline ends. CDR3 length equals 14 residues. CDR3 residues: CASSPRADNSPLHF. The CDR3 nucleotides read TGTGCCAGCAGCCCCCGAGCCGATAATTCACCCCTCCACTTT.

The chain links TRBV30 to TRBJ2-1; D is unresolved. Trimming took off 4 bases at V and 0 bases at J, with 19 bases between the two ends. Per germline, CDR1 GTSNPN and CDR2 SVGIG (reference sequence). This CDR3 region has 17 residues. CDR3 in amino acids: CAWTRTDRVSSYNEQFF. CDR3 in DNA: TGTGCCTGGACCCGGACGGACCGGGTAAGCTCCTACAATGAGCAGTTCTTC.

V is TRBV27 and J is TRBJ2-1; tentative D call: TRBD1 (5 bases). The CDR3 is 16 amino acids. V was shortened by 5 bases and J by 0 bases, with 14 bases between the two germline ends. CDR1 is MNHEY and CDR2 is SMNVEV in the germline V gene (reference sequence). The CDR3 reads CASSPGRRVSYNEQFF. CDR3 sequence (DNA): TGTGCCAGCAGTCCCGGCCGCAGGGTCTCCTACAATGAGCAGTTCTTC.

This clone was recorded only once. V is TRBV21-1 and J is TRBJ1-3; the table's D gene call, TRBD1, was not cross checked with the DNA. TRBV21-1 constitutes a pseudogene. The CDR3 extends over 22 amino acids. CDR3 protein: CASSKVLREGTGLLWEGNTIYF. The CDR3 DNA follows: TGTGCCAGCAGCAAAGTCCTGAGGGAGGGGACAGGACTTTTGTGGGAAGGAAACACCATATATTTT.

Here the CDR3 DNA reads TGTGCCACCAGTGTAAAGGCGCCACCTGATACGCAGTATTTT. Amino acid sequence: CATSVKAPPDTQYF. The rearrangement joins TRBV24-1 to TRBJ2-3; D remains ambiguous. Germline values: CDR1 KGHDR, CDR2 SFDVKD. The CDR3 runs to 14 residues. With 5 bases removed from V and 6 bases from J, the gap between germline ends came to 14 bases.

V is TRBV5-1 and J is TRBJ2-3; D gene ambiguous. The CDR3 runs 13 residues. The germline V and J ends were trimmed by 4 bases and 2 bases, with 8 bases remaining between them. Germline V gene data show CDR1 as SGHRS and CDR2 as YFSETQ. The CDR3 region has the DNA TGCGCCAGCAGCCGAGTCATCACAGATACGCAGTATTTT. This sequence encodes CASSRVITDTQYF.

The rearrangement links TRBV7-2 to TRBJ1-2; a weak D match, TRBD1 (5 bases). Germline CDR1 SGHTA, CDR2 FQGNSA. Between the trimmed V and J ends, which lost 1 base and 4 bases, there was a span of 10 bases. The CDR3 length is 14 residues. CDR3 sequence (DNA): TGTGCCAGCAGCTTAGGCTGGGGGGGCTATGGCTACACCTTC. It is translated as CASSLGWGGYGYTF.

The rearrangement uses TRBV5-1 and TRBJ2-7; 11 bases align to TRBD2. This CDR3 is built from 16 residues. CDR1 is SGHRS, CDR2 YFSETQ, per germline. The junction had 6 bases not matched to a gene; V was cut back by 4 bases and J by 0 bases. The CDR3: CASSTSSGGTSYEQYF. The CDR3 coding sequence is TGCGCCAGCAGCACCTCTAGCGGGGGGACCTCCTACGAGCAGTACTTC.

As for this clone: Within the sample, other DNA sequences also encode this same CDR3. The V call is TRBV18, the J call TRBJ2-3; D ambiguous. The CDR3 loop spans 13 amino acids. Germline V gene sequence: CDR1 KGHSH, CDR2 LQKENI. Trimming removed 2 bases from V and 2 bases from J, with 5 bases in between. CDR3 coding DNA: TGTGCCAGCTCACCAGGGGACACAGATACGCAGTATTTT. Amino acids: CASSPGDTDTQYF.

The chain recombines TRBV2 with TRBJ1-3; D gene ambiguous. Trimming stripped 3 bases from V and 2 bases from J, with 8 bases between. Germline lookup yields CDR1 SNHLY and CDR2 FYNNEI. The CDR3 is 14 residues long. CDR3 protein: CASSESRTGNTIYF. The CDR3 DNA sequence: TGTGCCAGCAGTGAGAGCCGGACTGGAAACACCATATATTTT.

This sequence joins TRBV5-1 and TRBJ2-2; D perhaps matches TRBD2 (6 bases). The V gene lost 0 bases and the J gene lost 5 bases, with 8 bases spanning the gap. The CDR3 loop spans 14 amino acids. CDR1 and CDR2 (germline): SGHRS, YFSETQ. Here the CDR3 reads CASSLGLETGELFF. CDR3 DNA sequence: TGCGCCAGCAGCTTGGGACTAGAGACCGGGGAGCTGTTTTTT.

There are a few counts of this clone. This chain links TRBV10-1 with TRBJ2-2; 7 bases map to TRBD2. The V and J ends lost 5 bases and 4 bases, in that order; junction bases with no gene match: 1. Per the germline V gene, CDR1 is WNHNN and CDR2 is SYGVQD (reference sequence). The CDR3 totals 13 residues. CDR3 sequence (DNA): TGCGCCAGCAGTCCGGGGGGCACCGGGGAGCTGTTTTTT. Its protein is CASSPGGTGELFF.

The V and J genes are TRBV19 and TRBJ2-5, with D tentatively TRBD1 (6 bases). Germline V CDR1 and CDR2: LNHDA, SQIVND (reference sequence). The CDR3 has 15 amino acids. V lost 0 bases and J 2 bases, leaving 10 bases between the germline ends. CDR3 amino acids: CASSIDRDTQETQYF. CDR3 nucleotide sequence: TGTGCCAGTAGTATAGACCGGGACACTCAAGAGACCCAGTACTTC.

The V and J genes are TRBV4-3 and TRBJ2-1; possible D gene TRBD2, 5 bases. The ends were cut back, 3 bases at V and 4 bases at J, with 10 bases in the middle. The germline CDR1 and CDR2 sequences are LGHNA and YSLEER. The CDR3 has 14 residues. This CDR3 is CASSHSGNYNEQFF. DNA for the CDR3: TGCGCCAGCAGCCACAGCGGCAATTACAATGAGCAGTTCTTC.

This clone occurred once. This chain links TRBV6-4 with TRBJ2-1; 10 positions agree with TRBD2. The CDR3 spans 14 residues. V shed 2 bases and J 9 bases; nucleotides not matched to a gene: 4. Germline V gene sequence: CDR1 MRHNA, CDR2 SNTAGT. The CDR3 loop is CASSDLAGEGEQFF. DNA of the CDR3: TGTGCCAGCAGTGACCTAGCGGGAGAGGGTGAGCAGTTCTTC.

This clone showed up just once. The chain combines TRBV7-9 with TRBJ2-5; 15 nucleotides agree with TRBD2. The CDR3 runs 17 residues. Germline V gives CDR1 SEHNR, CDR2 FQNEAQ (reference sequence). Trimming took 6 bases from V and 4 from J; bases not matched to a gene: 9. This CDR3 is CASSYGLAGGPGETQYF. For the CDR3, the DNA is TGTGCCAGCAGTTACGGACTAGCGGGGGGGCCGGGAGAGACCCAGTACTTC.

CDR3 DNA: TGCGCCAGCAGCCAAGTGGGGGGACACTCTGGAAACACCATATATTTT. This encodes CASSQVGGHSGNTIYF. The chain links TRBV4-3 to TRBJ1-3; D is perhaps TRBD1 (6 bases). This CDR3 region has 16 residues. CDR1 and CDR2 from the germline V gene are LGHNA and YSLEER. The ends were cut back, 1 base at V and 0 bases at J, with 10 bases in the middle.

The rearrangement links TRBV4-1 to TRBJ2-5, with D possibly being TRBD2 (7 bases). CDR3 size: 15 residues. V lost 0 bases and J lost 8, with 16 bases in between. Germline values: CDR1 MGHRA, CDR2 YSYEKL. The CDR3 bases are TGCGCCAGCAGCCAAGATGGGAGGGGGGGAGACACCCAGTACTTC. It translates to CASSQDGRGGDTQYF.

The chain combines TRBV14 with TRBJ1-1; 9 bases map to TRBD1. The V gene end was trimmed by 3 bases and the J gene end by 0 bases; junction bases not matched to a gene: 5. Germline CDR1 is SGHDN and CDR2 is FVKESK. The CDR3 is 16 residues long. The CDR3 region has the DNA TGTGCCAGCAGCCAGACCGGGACAGGGATGAACACTGAAGCTTTCTTT. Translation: CASSQTGTGMNTEAFF.

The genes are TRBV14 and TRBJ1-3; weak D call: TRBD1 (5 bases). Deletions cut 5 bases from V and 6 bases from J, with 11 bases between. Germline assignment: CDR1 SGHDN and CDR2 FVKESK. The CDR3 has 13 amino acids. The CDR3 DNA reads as TGTGCCAGCAGCTCTGGGGCCATAAACACCATATATTTT. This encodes CASSSGAINTIYF.

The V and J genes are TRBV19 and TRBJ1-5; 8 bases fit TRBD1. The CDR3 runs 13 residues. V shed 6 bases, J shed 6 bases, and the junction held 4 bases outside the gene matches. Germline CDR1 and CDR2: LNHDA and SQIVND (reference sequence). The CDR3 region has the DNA TGTGCCAGTAGGGGGACAGGCGGTCAGCCCCAGCATTTT. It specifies CASRGTGGQPQHF. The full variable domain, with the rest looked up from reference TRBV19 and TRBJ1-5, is DGGITQSPKYLFRKEGQNVTLSCEQNLNHDAMYWYRQDPGQGLRLIYYSQIVNDFQKGDIAEGYSVSREKKESFPLTVTSAQKNPTAFYLCASRGTGGQPQHFGDGTRLSIL.